This record covers a single T cell receptor (beta chain). The sample comes from a study of CD8 T cells in Susac syndrome. An amount of RNA that ranged from roughly 0.45 to 1 ug was reverse transcribed with random hexamers. The TCR beta CDR3 was amplified by immunoSEQ multiplex PCR across 54 Vbeta, 13 Jbeta. TCRdb ran MiXCR on the immunoSEQ multiplex PCR reads and lists one entry per CDR3 protein. This table has around 150,000 distinct CDR3 sequences, around 95% appearing once. V was clipped by 5 bases and J by 2 bases; unmatched bases: 8. This CDR3 region has 14 residues. CDR1 is DFQATT and CDR2 is SNEGSKA in the germline V gene (reference sequence). CD8+ and CD4+ T cells were negatively isolated; TEMRA cells were FACS-enriched.

This chain connects TRBV20-1 to TRBJ2-7, with 8 nucleotides matching TRBD2. The TCR sequence derives from a human donor with Susac syndrome. Sample: CD4+ T cells from PBMCs. The DNA for the CDR3 is TGCAGTGCTCTTTTAGCGGGATCGGCCTACGAGCAGTACTTC. Translating it yields CSALLAGSAYEQYF.